Each of the 26 T cell receptor beta chains below was sequenced from the same sample in a study of T cells in Graves' hyperthyroidism and ophthalmopathy. RNA transcripts served as the template for amplifying TCR beta CDR3 regions. The HTBI primer set was used in a first-round RT-PCR of the TCR CDR3. One entry per CDR3 protein, called by TCRdb with MiXCR from the multiplex PCR reads. The sample includes 500,000 to 650,000 distinct CDR3 sequences, about 14% of them seen just once. Sequenced: blood. Every receptor here comes from a woman in her forties or fifties with Graves' ophthalmopathy.

This clonotype has ten or more counts. The chain uses TRBV5-1 and TRBJ2-1; TRBD2 matches at 12 bases. CDR3 length: 16 residues. J was trimmed by 10 bases and V by 4 bases; bases with no gene match: 12. Germline V gene lookup returns CDR1 SGHRS and CDR2 YFSETQ. CDR3 DNA sequence: TGCGCCAGCAGCGGTACCGGGACTAGCGGGTTAGGCGAGCAGTTCTTC. This sequence encodes CASSGTGTSGLGEQFF.

J is TRBJ2-5 and V is TRBV30; 7 bases agree with TRBD2. Germline lookup yields CDR1 GTSNPN and CDR2 SVGIG (reference sequence). CDR3 size: 15 residues. V shed 8 bases, J shed 5 bases, and the junction held 17 bases outside the gene matches. The CDR3 nucleotides are TGTGCCCTGGAGCCGATGGGGGGGAAAACGGAGACCCAGTACTTC. Translating it yields CALEPMGGKTETQYF.

This clonotype occurred many times. The chain links TRBV28 to TRBJ1-1; D is unresolved. Germline V lookup: CDR1 MDHEN, CDR2 SYDVKM. The CDR3 consists of 14 residues. The V end was cut by 6 bases, the J end by 1 base, with 12 bases between. The CDR3 region is CASSRSPRNTEAFF. Here the CDR3 DNA reads TGTGCCAGCAGCCGGAGTCCAAGGAACACTGAAGCTTTCTTT.

This clonotype was detected only a few times. The chain couples TRBV19 to TRBJ2-7, with TRBD2 identical over 12 bases. V dropped 4 bases and J dropped 3; count of bases not matched to a gene: 7. The CDR3 covers 16 residues. Germline V gene lookup returns CDR1 LNHDA and CDR2 SQIVND (reference sequence). The CDR3, as DNA: TGTGCCAGTAGTAGGAGGACTAGCGGGATTCGCTACGAGCAGTACTTC. It codes for CASSRRTSGIRYEQYF.

This clonotype has ten or more counts. Written as DNA, the CDR3 is TGTGCCAGCAGTGAAGGGAAAGTTGGGGTGGTAAATCAGCCCCAGCATTTT. Translation gives CASSEGKVGVVNQPQHF. The chain has TRBV2 and TRBJ1-5; the D is unclear. The CDR3 is 17 amino acids. CDR1 and CDR2 (germline): SNHLY, FYNNEI. V was clipped by 1 base and J by 4 bases, with 17 bases between them.

The table lists this clonotype with many counts. The gene calls are TRBV10-3 and TRBJ2-2; D is perhaps TRBD1 (5 bases). The germline V and J ends were trimmed by 2 bases and 1 base, with 5 bases remaining between them. Germline V CDR1 and CDR2: ENHRY, SYGVKD. There are 14 residues in the CDR3. Here the CDR3 reads CAISEGQNTGELFF. CDR3 nucleotide sequence: TGTGCCATCAGTGAGGGACAGAACACCGGGGAGCTGTTTTTT.

This clonotype was counted only a few times. J is TRBJ1-4 and V is TRBV4-3; D may be TRBD1 (6 bases). Germline V gives CDR1 LGHNA, CDR2 YSLEER. V lost 3 bases and J 0 bases, leaving 11 bases between the germline ends. The length of the CDR3 is 16 residues. Here the CDR3 DNA reads TGCGCCAGCAGCCAGGGGGCTCGTGCAACTAATGAAAAACTGTTTTTT. Amino acid sequence: CASSQGARATNEKLFF.

At least ten counts were recorded for this clonotype. The chain is built from TRBV2 and TRBJ2-4; 8 bases agree with TRBD1. Germline lookup yields CDR1 SNHLY and CDR2 FYNNEI. With 9 bases clipped from V and 7 bases from J, the junction kept 2 bases outside the gene matches. There are 11 residues in the CDR3. As DNA, the CDR3 is TGTGCCAGAAGGACAGGGAACATTCAGTACTTC. Its translation is CARRTGNIQYF.

The CDR3 DNA sequence: TGTGCCAGCAGCCAAGGGACAGGGGTATTCACTGAAGCTTTCTTT. It yields the protein CASSQGTGVFTEAFF. The V and J genes are TRBV7-9 and TRBJ1-1; TRBD1 aligns across 10 bases. This CDR3 is 15 amino acids long. V lost 5 bases, J lost 4 bases, and 7 bases stayed unmatched. Germline loops: CDR1 SEHNR, CDR2 FQNEAQ (reference sequence). Variable domain in full (rest from reference TRBV7-9 and TRBJ1-1): DTGVSQNPRHKITKRGQNVTFRCDPISEHNRLYWYRQTLGQGPEFLTYFQNEAQLEKSRLLSDRFSAERPKGSFSTLEIQRTEQGDSAMYLCASSQGTGVFTEAFFGQGTRLTVV.

This clonotype was picked up many times. The chain is built from TRBV2 and TRBJ2-2; D remains unclear. There are 15 residues in the CDR3. Germline V gives CDR1 SNHLY, CDR2 FYNNEI. Trimming left V 8 bases short and J 1 base short, with 14 bases between. The CDR3 spells CASCPETGNTGELFF. The CDR3, as DNA: TGTGCCAGCTGTCCGGAGACTGGGAACACCGGGGAGCTGTTTTTT.

This clonotype has a handful of counts. CDR3 DNA: TGTGCCAGCGGGGATACTACCCCCTTGAACACTGAAGCTTTCTTT. This codes for CASGDTTPLNTEAFF. The chain recombines TRBV6-4 with TRBJ1-1; D unclear. CDR3 length: 15 residues. V gave up 8 bases and J gave up 0 bases, with 16 bases separating them. Germline CDR1 is MRHNA and CDR2 is SNTAGT.

This clonotype was detected ten times or more. The chain employs TRBV20-1 and TRBJ2-7; TRBD1 might be the D (6 bases). V shed 5 bases and J shed 0 bases, with 11 bases lying between them. The CDR3 has 13 residues. Per the germline V gene, CDR1 is DFQATT and CDR2 is SNEGSKA (reference sequence). CDR3 bases: TGCAGTGCTCAGGGGTGGTTCTCCTACGAGCAGTACTTC. The encoded protein is CSAQGWFSYEQYF.

This clonotype has a count of ten or more. This chain connects TRBV6-2 or TRBV6-3 to TRBJ2-7; 7 bases are a match to TRBD1. Trimming removed 4 bases from V and 9 bases from J; junction bases left unmatched: 3. The germline V gene has CDR1 MNHEY and CDR2 SVGEGT. The CDR3 consists of 11 residues. The CDR3 nucleotides read TGTGCCAGCAGTTTTCGACAGGGGCAGTACTTC. Amino acid sequence: CASSFRQGQYF.

This clonotype was recorded a few times. V usage is TRBV5-4 and J usage is TRBJ2-3; 7 bases match TRBD1. Trimming at V came to 4 bases and at J to 4 bases, leaving 9 bases not matched to a gene. The CDR3 runs to 15 residues. The germline V gene encodes CDR1 SGHNT and CDR2 YYREEE (reference sequence). The CDR3: CASSQGTVGADTQYF. DNA of the CDR3: TGTGCCAGCAGCCAAGGGACAGTGGGGGCAGATACGCAGTATTTT.

Many counts were recorded for this clonotype. The rearrangement uses TRBV6-2 or TRBV6-3 and TRBJ1-5, with no clear D. Between the trimmed V and J ends, which lost 3 bases and 3 bases, there was a span of 6 bases. CDR1 is MNHEY, CDR2 SVGEGT, per germline. The CDR3 extends over 13 amino acids. The CDR3 protein is CASSYPPNQPQHF. The CDR3 DNA reads as TGTGCCAGCAGTTATCCACCCAATCAGCCCCAGCATTTT.

This clonotype was counted ten times or more. This chain links TRBV30 with TRBJ1-5, with 8 bases aligning to TRBD1. The CDR3 spans 14 residues. CDR1 is GTSNPN and CDR2 is SVGIG in the germline V gene (reference sequence). The ends lost 0 bases at V and 7 bases at J; junction bases unmatched: 5. The CDR3 is CAWSVQGGGQPQHF. For the CDR3, the DNA is TGTGCCTGGAGTGTACAGGGGGGGGGCCAGCCCCAGCATTTT.

This clonotype turned up a few times. V and J are TRBV29-1 and TRBJ2-1; 9 bases match TRBD2. Germline CDR1 reads SQVTM; CDR2 reads ANQGSEA. The CDR3 extends over 14 amino acids. The junction had 11 bases not matched to a gene; V was cut back by 7 bases and J by 7 bases. The CDR3 protein is CSAQGGRAFNEQFF. The DNA of the CDR3 is TGCAGCGCCCAGGGCGGGAGGGCCTTTAATGAGCAGTTCTTC.

This clonotype was seen ten or more times. The chain has TRBV20-1 and TRBJ2-1; possibly TRBD1 for D (6 bases). Germline-derived CDR1 and CDR2 are DFQATT and SNEGSKA (reference sequence). The CDR3 totals 16 residues. The V end was cut by 3 bases, the J end by 1 base, with 16 bases between. CDR3: CSARGAAGASYNEQFF. The CDR3 DNA sequence: TGCAGTGCTAGGGGAGCAGCAGGGGCTTCCTACAATGAGCAGTTCTTC.

This clonotype has ten or more counts. The CDR3 DNA follows: TGTGCCAGCAAAACACAACAGGGGTTCTACTACGAGCAGTACTTC. Amino acid sequence: CASKTQQGFYYEQYF. This sequence joins TRBV28 and TRBJ2-7, with 7 bases identical to TRBD1. CDR3 size: 15 residues. The germline CDR1 and CDR2 sequences are MDHEN and SYDVKM. The V segment lost 7 bases and the J segment 3 bases; nucleotides outside the gene matches: 12.

This clonotype has at least ten counts. The J gene is TRBJ1-1, the V gene TRBV3-1; unclear D gene. The germline V gene has CDR1 LGHDT and CDR2 YNNKEL (reference sequence). V lost 1 base to trimming and J lost 2 bases, with 11 bases between them. The CDR3 runs 15 residues. The CDR3 DNA reads as TGTGCCAGCAGCCAAGGAGGCCAGCCTAACACTGAAGCTTTCTTT. Translation gives CASSQGGQPNTEAFF. Complete variable domain (other parts from reference TRBV3-1 and TRBJ1-1): DTAVSQTPKYLVTQMGNDKSIKCEQNLGHDTMYWYKQDSKKFLKIMFSYNNKELIINETVPNRFSPKSPDKAHLNLHINSLELGDSAVYFCASSQGGQPNTEAFFGQGTRLTVV.

This clonotype was picked up many times. The J gene is TRBJ2-3, the V gene TRBV6-1; no definite D call. The V gene's germline CDR1 is MNHNS and CDR2 SASEGT. Trimming left V 2 bases short and J 7 bases short, with 10 bases between. This CDR3 region has 13 residues. CDR3 nucleotides: TGTGCCAGCAGTGAATCCAACGGCAATACGCAGTATTTT. Residues: CASSESNGNTQYF.

About this clonotype: A much larger clonotype is one base distant, so this may be a read error. The chain combines TRBV4-2 with TRBJ2-1; 9 bases line up with TRBD1. The germline V gene encodes CDR1 LGHNA and CDR2 YNFKEQ. CDR3 length: 16 residues. V gave up 4 bases and J gave up 3 bases; unmatched junction bases: 7. Written as DNA, the CDR3 is TGTGCCAGCAGCCGACGACAGGGGGACGGCTACAATGAGCAGTTCTTC. It codes for CASSRRQGDGYNEQFF.

V usage is TRBV19 and J usage is TRBJ1-1; 8 positions agree with TRBD1. Losses at the gene ends were 6 bases for V and 5 bases for J; bases not matched to a gene: 8. The germline V gene encodes CDR1 LNHDA and CDR2 SQIVND (reference sequence). The CDR3 covers 14 residues. The CDR3 here is CASRKGQGRTEAFF. The CDR3 nucleotides are TGTGCCAGTAGGAAAGGACAGGGTAGGACTGAAGCTTTCTTT.

This clonotype was counted at least ten times. The CDR3 spells CSAREGTGWNNEQFF. The DNA for the CDR3 is TGCAGTGCTAGAGAGGGGACAGGGTGGAACAATGAGCAGTTCTTC. The V and J genes are TRBV20-1 and TRBJ2-1; 9 positions match TRBD1. The CDR3 runs to 15 residues. V dropped 0 bases and J dropped 5; count of bases not matched to a gene: 5. CDR1 is DFQATT and CDR2 is SNEGSKA in the germline V gene (reference sequence).

This chain joins TRBV19 and TRBJ1-2, with 7 nucleotides matching TRBD1. The V and J ends lost 5 bases and 3 bases, in that order; junction bases with no gene match: 9. Per germline, CDR1 LNHDA and CDR2 SQIVND (reference sequence). This CDR3 comprises 15 residues. CDR3: CASSHKGGSHYGYTF. The CDR3 DNA reads TGTGCCAGTAGTCATAAAGGGGGCTCTCACTATGGCTACACCTTC.

This clonotype appeared many times. This sequence joins TRBV6-2 or TRBV6-3 and TRBJ2-2; D may be TRBD2 (5 bases). V was cut by 6 bases and J by 6 bases, with 14 bases left in between. Germline lookup yields CDR1 MNHEY and CDR2 SVGEGT. CDR3 length equals 14 residues. The CDR3 sequence is CASRTSFVAGELFF. CDR3 nucleotides: TGTGCCAGCAGAACTAGTTTTGTAGCCGGGGAGCTGTTTTTT.